Listed below are T cell receptor beta chains from one sample, sequenced in a study of naive and memory T cell subsets. TCRdb fed the UMI-ligation and nested PCR reads into MiXCR, producing one record per CDR3 protein. Of 80,000 or so distinct CDR3 sequences listed, around 9% are singletons. Source material: naive CD8+ T cells from blood. The receptors were gathered from a human donor in good health. Both conserved end residues are part of each CDR3. A D gene is named only where the DNA matches it firmly. Not every row has a clone size; where given, it reads once, few, many or a size class.

TRBJ2-5	NA	TRBV9	NA	CASSVLGASGETQYF	TGTGCCAGCAGCGTCCTGGGGGCCTCGGGGGAGACCCAGTACTTC
TRBJ1-2	TRBD1	TRBV20-1	few	CSAREQGQGPLLYGYTF	TGCAGTGCTAGAGAGCAGGGACAGGGCCCTTTACTTTATGGCTACACCTTC
TRBJ1-2	NA	TRBV6-2/TRBV6-3	NA	CASSYGISRGYGYTF	TGTGCCAGCAGTTACGGCATCAGCAGGGGCTATGGCTACACCTTC
TRBJ2-7	NA	TRBV20-1	NA	CSARDLIEGYEQYF	TGCAGTGCTAGAGACTTAATTGAGGGCTACGAGCAGTACTTC
TRBJ2-1	TRBD2	TRBV18	NA	CASSREGSLNEQFF	TGTGCCAGCTCACGGGAGGGGAGCCTCAATGAGCAGTTCTTC
TRBJ1-1	NA	TRBV7-9	once	CASTPTNTANTEAFF	TGTGCCAGCACCCCGACAAACACAGCGAACACTGAAGCTTTCTTT
TRBJ1-2	TRBD1	TRBV27	few	CASSAYGTDRYTNYGDTF	TGTGCCAGCAGTGCCTACGGGACAGATAGATATACGAACTATGGCGACACCTTC
TRBJ2-7	TRBD2	TRBV20-1	many	CSARDLLAGDYEQYF	TGCAGTGCTAGAGATTTACTAGCGGGAGACTACGAGCAGTACTTC
TRBJ2-1	NA	TRBV19	few	CASSIVDFPSSYNEQFF	TGTGCCAGTAGTATAGTTGACTTCCCAAGCTCCTACAATGAGCAGTTCTTC
TRBJ2-7	NA	TRBV7-6	NA	CASSLGSGMGEQYF	TGTGCCAGCAGCTTAGGGAGTGGGATGGGCGAGCAGTACTTC
TRBJ2-1	NA	TRBV28	many	CASSGMGGIGEQFF	TGTGCCAGCAGTGGCATGGGCGGAATCGGTGAGCAGTTCTTC
TRBJ2-2	NA	TRBV24-1	NA	CATRGGGELFF	TGTGCCACCAGGGGTGGCGGGGAGCTGTTTTTT
TRBJ2-3	TRBD2	TRBV6-1	few	CASILAGGSGLWTDTQYF	TGTGCCAGCATCCTAGCGGGAGGGTCGGGGTTGTGGACAGATACGCAGTATTTT
TRBJ2-5	TRBD2	TRBV12-3/TRBV12-4	NA	CASSFELAEETQYF	TGTGCCAGCAGTTTCGAACTAGCGGAAGAGACCCAGTACTTC
TRBJ1-2	NA	TRBV6-5	NA	CASSYARGDGYTF	TGTGCCAGCAGTTACGCCAGGGGAGATGGCTACACCTTC
TRBJ1-3	TRBD1	TRBV10-3	many	CAISVWDRSGNTIYF	TGTGCCATCAGCGTTTGGGACAGATCTGGAAACACCATATATTTT
TRBJ2-7	NA	TRBV29-1	many	CSVEAPGSSYEQYF	TGCAGCGTTGAAGCGCCAGGGTCCTCCTACGAGCAGTACTTC
TRBJ2-4	TRBD2	TRBV2	few	CASSESELAGGLAKNIQYF	TGTGCCAGCAGTGAAAGCGAGCTAGCGGGTGGACTAGCCAAAAACATTCAGTACTTC
TRBJ2-7	TRBD2	TRBV29-1	few	CSVVPSGPSGEQYF	TGCAGCGTTGTGCCTAGCGGTCCCTCGGGGGAGCAGTACTTC
TRBJ2-6	NA	TRBV6-2/TRBV6-3	few	CASSYSVSVGSGANVLTF	TGTGCCAGCAGTTACTCGGTCTCCGTCGGCTCTGGGGCCAACGTCCTGACTTTC
TRBJ2-3	NA	TRBV6-2/TRBV6-3	many	CASSYSVDTQYF	TGTGCCAGCAGTTACTCTGTGGATACGCAGTATTTT
TRBJ2-1	NA	TRBV11-1	few	CASSLAFVAGIDEQFF	TGTGCCAGCAGCTTAGCTTTCGTGGCCGGTATCGATGAGCAGTTCTTC